A selection of T cell receptor beta chains follows, all from one sample in a study of blood T cell repertoires in COVID-19. TCRdb's copy holds only in-frame clones and misses some; the assay was immunoSEQ multiplex PCR. The profile shows 250,000 to 300,000 clones, 90% to 95% of them singletons. The specimen sequenced was PBMCs or T cells enriched from blood (not recorded which). Receptors were obtained from a human donor in a cohort exposed to, infected with or recovered from COVID-19 (not recorded which). The donor label of this sample is uncertain. Each CDR3 is given with its conserved first and last residue. Each record gives: V gene, J gene, CDR3 protein.

TRBV19,TRBJ1-1,CASSAGGRGGTEAFF
TRBV19,TRBJ1-1,CASSDWGVKGVFAEAFF
TRBV24-1,TRBJ2-1,CATSDLRLDGADEQFF
TRBV28,TRBJ1-4,CASRMDSLREKLFF
TRBV30,TRBJ2-2,CAWSVITRGSGELFF
TRBV5-1,TRBJ2-3,CATASGGDSTDTQYF
TRBV6-5,TRBJ1-5,CASSLTDPGEQPQHF
TRBV19,TRBJ2-7,CASSGAGWDEQYF
TRBV30,TRBJ2-3,CAWMSSGLTDTQYF
TRBV18,TRBJ2-7,CASSPGVAHEQYF
TRBV19,TRBJ2-1,CASSIDPGLAREQFF